Following are 30 T cell receptor beta chains from one sample sequenced in a study of blood T cell repertoires in COVID-19. Clones were read by immunoSEQ multiplex PCR, and TCRdb kept only the in-frame ones, dropping some. The sample contains 300,000 to 400,000 clones, approximately 88% of which appear only once. Sequenced input: peripheral blood. These receptors were obtained from a woman aged 30 to 39 with COVID-19, enrolled during active disease.

The chain uses TRBV14 and TRBJ2-3, with D tentatively TRBD2 (6 bases). The CDR3 sequence is 15 residues long. The V end lost 4 bases, the J end lost 1 base, and 12 bases lay between the germline ends. Per the germline V gene, CDR1 is SGHDN and CDR2 is FVKESK. CDR3 residues: CASSPNIAGTDTQYF. The CDR3, as DNA: TGTGCCAGCAGCCCTAATATAGCGGGCACAGATACGCAGTATTTT.

V usage is TRBV10-3 and J usage is TRBJ2-1, with 12 positions matching TRBD2. Per the germline V gene, CDR1 is ENHRY and CDR2 is SYGVKD. Germline trimming cut 4 bases from V and 4 bases from J; bases unmatched to any gene: 8. This CDR3 is 17 amino acids long. CDR3: CAISALAGGLKYNEQFF. CDR3 DNA: TGTGCCATCAGTGCGCTAGCGGGGGGGCTAAAGTACAATGAGCAGTTCTTC.

The J gene is TRBJ2-3, the V gene TRBV5-1, with D unresolved. Trimming pared 1 base from V and 2 bases from J, leaving 8 bases between. The CDR3 loop spans 14 amino acids. Germline V CDR1 and CDR2: SGHRS, YFSETQ. CDR3 DNA sequence: TGCGCCAGCAGCTTGAACCTAGTCACAGATACGCAGTATTTT. This gives the protein CASSLNLVTDTQYF.

This clone was observed once. The chain carries TRBV2 and TRBJ1-2; D is ambiguous. Looked up from germline, CDR1 is SNHLY and CDR2 is FYNNEI. Trimming left V 4 bases short and J 9 bases short, with 18 bases between. The CDR3 spans 14 residues. This CDR3 is CASSGTTGSLSYTF. CDR3 bases: TGTGCCAGCAGTGGAACTACGGGATCTCTGAGCTACACCTTC.

The rearrangement joins TRBV19 to TRBJ1-4; 8 bases are a match to TRBD1. Germline-derived CDR1 and CDR2 are LNHDA and SQIVND (reference sequence). The CDR3 is 17 amino acids. Trimming at V came to 4 bases and at J to 1 base, leaving 8 bases not matched to a gene. The CDR3: CASSTLTRGQTNEKLFF. DNA of the CDR3: TGTGCCAGTAGTACCCTCACCAGGGGGCAAACTAATGAAAAACTGTTTTTT.

The chain recombines TRBV7-6 with TRBJ1-1; 8 bases are a match to TRBD1. Per germline, CDR1 SGHVS and CDR2 FNYEAQ. The CDR3 is 15 amino acids. Trimming at V came to 4 bases and at J to 6 bases, leaving 10 bases not matched to a gene. The CDR3 bases are TGTGCCAGCAGCTCGGCGGACAGGGCGCTCTCTGAAGCTTTCTTT. Its protein is CASSSADRALSEAFF. The full variable domain, completed using reference TRBV7-6 and TRBJ1-1, is GAGVSQSPRYKVTKRGQDVALRCDPISGHVSLYWYRQALGQGPEFLTYFNYEAQQDKSGLPNDRFSAERPEGSISTLTIQRTEQRDSAMYRCASSSADRALSEAFFGQGTRLTVV.

The V gene is TRBV6-5, the J gene TRBJ2-2; 8 nucleotides agree with TRBD2. CDR1 MNHEY and CDR2 SVGAGI come from the germline V gene. The CDR3 sequence is 15 residues long. The ends lost 6 bases at V and 2 bases at J; junction bases unmatched: 5. The CDR3 DNA reads TGTGCCAGCAGGTCGGGGGGGATAAACACCGGGGAGCTGTTTTTT. It codes for CASRSGGINTGELFF.

This chain uses TRBV11-3 with TRBJ1-1; TRBD1 aligns across 8 bases. V trimming: 4 bases; J trimming: 4 bases; junction bases outside the gene matches: 8. The CDR3 covers 15 residues. Germline V lookup: CDR1 SGHNT, CDR2 YENEEA. CDR3 in DNA: TGTGCCAGCAGCTCCATACAGGGGGGAGTCACTGAAGCTTTCTTT. Amino acid sequence: CASSSIQGGVTEAFF.

Only one count was recorded for this clone. The chain employs TRBV2 and TRBJ2-1; D call uncertain. Deletions cut 2 bases from V and 0 bases from J, with 8 bases between. CDR3 length: 15 amino acids. Germline CDR1 SNHLY, CDR2 FYNNEI. The CDR3 region has the DNA TGTGCCAGCAGTGAATACGGGTCCTCCTACAATGAGCAGTTCTTC. This sequence encodes CASSEYGSSYNEQFF.

DNA for the CDR3: TGTGCCAGCAGCCGGCCCGGACAACTGAACACTGAAGCTTTCTTT. Its translation: CASSRPGQLNTEAFF. This chain joins TRBV7-7 and TRBJ1-1; D may be TRBD1 (5 bases). CDR3 size: 15 residues. Germline V lookup: CDR1 SSHAT, CDR2 FNYEAQ (reference sequence). Trimming removed 5 bases from V and 0 bases from J, with 13 bases in between.

This clone was found a few times. This chain connects TRBV2 to TRBJ2-1; 15 bases align to TRBD2. The germline gives CDR1 SNHLY, CDR2 FYNNEI. CDR3 length: 15 residues. Trimming removed 8 bases from V and 7 bases from J; junction bases left unmatched: 6. The DNA for the CDR3 is TGTGCCAGCCGGACCGGGACTAGCGGGGGGAATGAGCAGTTCTTC. Its translation: CASRTGTSGGNEQFF. The whole variable domain, remainder taken from reference TRBV2 and TRBJ2-1, is EPEVTQTPSHQVTQMGQEVILRCVPISNHLYFYWYRQILGQKVEFLVSFYNNEISEKSEIFDDQFSVERPDGSNFTLKIRSTKLEDSAMYFCASRTGTSGGNEQFFGPGTRLTVL.

The chain uses TRBV4-1 and TRBJ2-1; 9 nucleotides line up with TRBD2. This CDR3 region has 13 residues. V lost 3 bases to trimming and J lost 10 bases; unmatched junction nucleotides: 4. From germline, CDR1 is MGHRA and CDR2 YSYEKL. CDR3 in DNA: TGCGCCAGCAGCCAGGGACTAGCACTAGAGCAGTTCTTC. Encoded protein: CASSQGLALEQFF.

The genes are TRBV28 and TRBJ2-5, with TRBD1 matching 9 bases. This CDR3 region has 16 residues. Germline values: CDR1 MDHEN, CDR2 SYDVKM. Unmatched junction bases numbered 6, after V lost 4 bases and J lost 0 bases. Here the CDR3 DNA reads TGTGCCAGCAGTTCCTCCGGGACAGGGTACCAAGAGACCCAGTACTTC. The encoded protein is CASSSSGTGYQETQYF.

In DNA form, the CDR3 reads TGTGCCAGCAGTTCTCACGGCCTAGACTCCTACAATGAGCAGTTCTTC. Translated: CASSSHGLDSYNEQFF. The V and J genes are TRBV27 and TRBJ2-1; D gene unclear. Trimming stripped 4 bases from V and 0 bases from J, with 13 bases between. The germline V gene has CDR1 MNHEY and CDR2 SMNVEV (reference sequence). This CDR3 region has 16 residues.

The CDR3 DNA follows: TGTGCCAGCAGCCTCGGGATAAACTATGGCTACACCTTC. Residues: CASSLGINYGYTF. V usage is TRBV14 and J usage is TRBJ1-2; D ambiguous. The ends were cut back, 4 bases at V and 2 bases at J, with 8 bases in the middle. Per the germline V gene, CDR1 is SGHDN and CDR2 is FVKESK. CDR3 length equals 13 residues.

V gene TRBV10-1 combines with J gene TRBJ1-1; D gene ambiguous. Per germline, CDR1 WNHNN and CDR2 SYGVQD (reference sequence). The ends were cut back, 5 bases at V and 1 base at J, with 8 bases in the middle. The CDR3 loop spans 13 amino acids. CDR3 residues: CASSRAGNTEAFF. Written as DNA, the CDR3 is TGCGCCAGCAGTCGGGCGGGGAACACTGAAGCTTTCTTT.

The chain links TRBV7-8 to TRBJ1-5; no clear D gene. The CDR3 loop spans 18 amino acids. Germline V CDR1 and CDR2: SGHVS, FQNEAQ. The V end was cut by 3 bases, the J end by 5 bases, with 23 bases between. In nucleotides, the CDR3 is TGTGCCAGCAGCTTCGCCTCTTTAAGACGTCGGAGCGATCAGCCCCAGCATTTT. Its translation: CASSFASLRRRSDQPQHF.

This chain links TRBV6-6 with TRBJ1-6; possibly TRBD1 for D (5 bases). Trimming cost V 6 bases and J 8 bases, with 14 bases left between them. This CDR3 contains 14 residues. CDR1 and CDR2 from the germline V gene are MNHNY and SVGAGI (reference sequence). This CDR3 is CASSTRVRDSPLHF. CDR3 nucleotides: TGTGCCAGCAGCACCAGGGTCCGGGATTCACCCCTCCACTTT.

For this clone: Other nucleotide sequences from this sample produce the same CDR3. The chain employs TRBV5-1 and TRBJ1-2; D is perhaps TRBD1 (6 bases). This CDR3 region has 13 residues. Germline CDR1 is SGHRS and CDR2 is YFSETQ. V was pared by 0 bases and J by 8 bases, with 11 bases between. The CDR3 DNA reads TGCGCCAGCAGCTTGGGGCAGGGGAACGGCTACACCTTC. Translating gives CASSLGQGNGYTF. Full variable domain (rest looked up from reference TRBV5-1 and TRBJ1-2): KAGVTQTPRYLIKTRGQQVTLSCSPISGHRSVSWYQQTPGQGLQFLFEYFSETQRNKGNFPGRFSGRQFSNSRSEMNVSTLELGDSALYLCASSLGQGNGYTFGSGTRLTVV.

This clone was seen once. The rearrangement uses TRBV11-3 and TRBJ1-2; D is unclear. Trimming took 5 bases from V and 4 from J, leaving 29 bases between them. This CDR3 region has 19 residues. Per the germline V gene, CDR1 is SGHNT and CDR2 is YENEEA. Written as DNA, the CDR3 is TGTGCCAGCAGCCTAAAAGGACGCCTGGAATATGAGGGAAGCTATGGCTACACCTTC. Amino acid sequence: CASSLKGRLEYEGSYGYTF. The complete variable domain, with remaining parts taken from reference TRBV11-3 and TRBJ1-2, reads EAGVVQSPRYKIIEKKQPVAFWCNPISGHNTLYWYLQNLGQGPELLIRYENEEAVDDSQLPKDRFSAERLKGVDSTLKIQPAELGDSAVYLCASSLKGRLEYEGSYGYTFGSGTRLTVV.

The chain employs TRBV27 and TRBJ1-1; no clear D. Germline CDR1 reads MNHEY; CDR2 reads SMNVEV (reference sequence). This CDR3 contains 12 residues. Trimming removed 8 bases from V and 8 bases from J, with 15 bases in between. The CDR3 DNA follows: TGTGCCAGCGGAGTTATCCAGAAAGAAGCTTTCTTT. Its protein product is CASGVIQKEAFF.

The rearrangement links TRBV5-1 to TRBJ1-3; D perhaps matches TRBD1 (6 bases). Germline V gene sequence: CDR1 SGHRS, CDR2 YFSETQ. The CDR3 loop spans 13 amino acids. Trimming removed 5 bases at V and 7 bases at J, with 13 bases between. The CDR3: CASSSDRTNTIYF. The CDR3 DNA reads as TGCGCCAGCAGTTCAGACAGGACCAACACCATATATTTT.

V and J are TRBV5-1 and TRBJ2-2; D is perhaps TRBD2 (6 bases). V shed 0 bases and J shed 5 bases, with 14 bases lying between them. The CDR3 contains 16 residues. In germline, CDR1 is SGHRS, CDR2 YFSETQ. In DNA form, the CDR3 reads TGCGCCAGCAGCTTGGTTTTGGGGGGAAGTACCGGGGAGCTGTTTTTT. Translation gives CASSLVLGGSTGELFF.

This clone was counted once. The chain is built from TRBV24-1 and TRBJ1-1, with D possibly being TRBD1 (5 bases). V lost 7 bases and J lost 2, with 13 bases in between. Germline CDR1 KGHDR, CDR2 SFDVKD. There are 14 residues in the CDR3. The CDR3 region is CATRSKDTNTEAFF. The CDR3 DNA reads as TGTGCCACCAGATCCAAGGACACAAACACTGAAGCTTTCTTT.

The rearrangement joins TRBV6-5 to TRBJ1-1, with D perhaps TRBD1 (6 bases). The germline gives CDR1 MNHEY, CDR2 SVGAGI. The CDR3 loop spans 14 amino acids. V was clipped by 8 bases and J by 5 bases, with 18 bases between them. CDR3 region: CASGNLQGWTEAFF. In DNA, the CDR3 is TGTGCCAGCGGAAATCTGCAGGGGTGGACTGAAGCTTTCTTT.

This chain connects TRBV5-6 to TRBJ1-1, with no clear D. This CDR3 has 12 residues. Trimming pared 3 bases from V and 1 base from J, leaving 4 bases between. Germline CDR1 reads SGHDT; CDR2 reads YYEEEE. The CDR3 sequence: CASSYRNTEAFF. The CDR3 nucleotides read TGTGCCAGCAGCTACAGGAACACTGAAGCTTTCTTT.

The rearrangement joins TRBV6-2 or TRBV6-3 to TRBJ2-5; no clear D. Germline V gene data show CDR1 as MNHEY and CDR2 as SVGEGT. CDR3 length: 14 amino acids. V was trimmed by 6 bases and J by 4 bases, leaving 15 bases between them. For the CDR3, the DNA is TGTGCCAGCAGCAGAGGCTCAGTAATAGAGACCCAGTACTTC. It is translated as CASSRGSVIETQYF.

The CDR3 DNA is TGTGCCAGCAGCGACTTCAGGGGGACTAATGAAAAACTGTTTTTT. As protein: CASSDFRGTNEKLFF. This chain joins TRBV7-3 and TRBJ1-4; 7 positions match TRBD1. Germline V gene data show CDR1 as SGHTA and CDR2 as FQGTGA. Unmatched junction bases numbered 5, after V lost 5 bases and J lost 2 bases. CDR3 size: 15 residues.

The rearrangement links TRBV29-1 to TRBJ2-1; 10 bases line up with TRBD2. Per germline, CDR1 SQVTM and CDR2 ANQGSEA. This CDR3 spans 17 amino acids. The V gene end was trimmed by 3 bases and the J gene end by 0 bases; junction bases not matched to a gene: 8. The CDR3 region is CSVEGSGGRRSYNEQFF. The CDR3 nucleotides are TGCAGCGTTGAGGGTAGCGGGGGGCGACGCTCCTACAATGAGCAGTTCTTC.

The J gene is TRBJ1-5, the V gene TRBV27; no clear D. This CDR3 has 14 amino acids. V lost 0 bases to trimming and J lost 7 bases, with 10 bases between them. Germline V gene sequence: CDR1 MNHEY, CDR2 SMNVEV (reference sequence). The CDR3 reads CASSLSSGRQPQHF. The CDR3 bases are TGTGCCAGCAGTTTATCCTCCGGGAGACAGCCCCAGCATTTT.